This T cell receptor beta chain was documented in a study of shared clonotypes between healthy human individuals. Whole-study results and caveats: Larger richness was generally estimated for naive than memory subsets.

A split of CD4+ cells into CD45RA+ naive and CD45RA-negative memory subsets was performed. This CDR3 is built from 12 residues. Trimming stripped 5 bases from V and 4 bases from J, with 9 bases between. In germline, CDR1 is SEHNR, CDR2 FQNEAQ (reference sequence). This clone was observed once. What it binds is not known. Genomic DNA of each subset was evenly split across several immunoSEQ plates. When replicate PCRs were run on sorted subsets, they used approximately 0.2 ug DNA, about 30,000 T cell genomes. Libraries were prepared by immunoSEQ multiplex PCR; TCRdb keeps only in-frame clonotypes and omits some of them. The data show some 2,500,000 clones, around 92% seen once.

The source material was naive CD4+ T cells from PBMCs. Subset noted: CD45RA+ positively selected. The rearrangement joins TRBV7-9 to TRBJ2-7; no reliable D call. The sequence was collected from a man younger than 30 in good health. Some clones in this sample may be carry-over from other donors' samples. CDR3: CASSALGYEQYF. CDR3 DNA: TGTGCCAGCAGCGCCCTAGGGTACGAGCAGTACTTC.